This T cell receptor beta chain is drawn from a study of cytomegalovirus exposure and HLA in healthy donors. Findings and limits, study-wide: Within the 120 or so validation repertoires, first-cohort TCR clusters tended to co-occur, according to a later analysis. The study put about 180 TCR beta chains on its list as cytomegalovirus-associated.

Among the 110 or so subjects of the validation cohort, separate from the 666-subject first cohort, were the donors. The method was immunoSEQ multiplex PCR; TCRdb's version includes in-frame clones alone and lacks a portion of them. The sample shows 60,000 to 80,000 clones, around 85% of them seen only once. In the case of this clone: As yet, its antigen is unknown.

The CDR3 covers 15 residues. After removal of 5 bases from V and 5 bases from J, the junction contained 8 bases not matched to a gene. Germline CDR1 and CDR2: SEHNR and FQNEAQ (reference sequence). This clonotype was sampled from a man aged 25-45 years in good health and CMV-seronegative. Sequencing was performed on PBMCs. The chain uses TRBV7-9 and TRBJ2-2, with 7 positions matching TRBD2. This chain's CDR3 is CASSAPREPTGELFF. The CDR3 DNA is TGTGCCAGCAGCGCCCCGCGGGAGCCTACCGGGGAGCTGTTTTTT.